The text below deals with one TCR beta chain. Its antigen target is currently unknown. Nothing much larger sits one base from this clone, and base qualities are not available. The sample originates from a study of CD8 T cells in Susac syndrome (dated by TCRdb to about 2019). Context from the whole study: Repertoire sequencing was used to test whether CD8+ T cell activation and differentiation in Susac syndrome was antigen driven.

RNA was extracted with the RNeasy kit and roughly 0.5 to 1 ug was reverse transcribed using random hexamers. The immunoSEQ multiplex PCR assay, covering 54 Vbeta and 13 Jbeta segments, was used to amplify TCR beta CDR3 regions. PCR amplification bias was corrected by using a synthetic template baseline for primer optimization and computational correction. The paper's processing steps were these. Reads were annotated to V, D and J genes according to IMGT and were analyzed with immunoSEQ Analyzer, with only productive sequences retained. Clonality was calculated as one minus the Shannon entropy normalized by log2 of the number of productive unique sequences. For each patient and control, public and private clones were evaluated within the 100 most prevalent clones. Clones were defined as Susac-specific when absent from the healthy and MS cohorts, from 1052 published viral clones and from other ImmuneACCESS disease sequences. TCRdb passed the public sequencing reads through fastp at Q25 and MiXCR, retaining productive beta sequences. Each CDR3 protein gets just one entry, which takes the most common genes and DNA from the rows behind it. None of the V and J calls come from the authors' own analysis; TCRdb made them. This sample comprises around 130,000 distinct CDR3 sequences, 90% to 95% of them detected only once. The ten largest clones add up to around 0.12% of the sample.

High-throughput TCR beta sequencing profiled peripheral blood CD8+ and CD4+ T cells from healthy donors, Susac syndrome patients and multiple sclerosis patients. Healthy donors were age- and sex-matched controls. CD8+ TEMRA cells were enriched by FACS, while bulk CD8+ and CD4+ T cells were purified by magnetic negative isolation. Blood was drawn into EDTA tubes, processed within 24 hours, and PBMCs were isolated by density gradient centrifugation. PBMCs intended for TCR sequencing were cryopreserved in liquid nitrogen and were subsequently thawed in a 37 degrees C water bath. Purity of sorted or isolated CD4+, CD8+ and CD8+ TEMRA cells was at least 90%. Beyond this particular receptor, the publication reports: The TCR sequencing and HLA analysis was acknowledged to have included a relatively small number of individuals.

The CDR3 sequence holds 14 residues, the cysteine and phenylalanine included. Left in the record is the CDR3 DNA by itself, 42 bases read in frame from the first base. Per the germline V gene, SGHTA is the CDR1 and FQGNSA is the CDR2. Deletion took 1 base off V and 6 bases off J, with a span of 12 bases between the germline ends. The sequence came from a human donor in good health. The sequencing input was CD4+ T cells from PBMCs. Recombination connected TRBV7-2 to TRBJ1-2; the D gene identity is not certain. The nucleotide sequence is TGTGCCAGCAGCTTAGAGGTTACGGGTAATGGCTACACCTTC. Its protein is CASSLEVTGNGYTF.